This T cell receptor (beta chain) was retrieved from a study of technical replicates of blood from a handful of donors. Assay: immunoSEQ multiplex PCR; the TCRdb copy retains only in-frame clones and omits some. The sample carries around 50,000 clones, approximately 94% recorded once. CDR1 is GTSNPN and CDR2 is SVGIG in the germline V gene (reference sequence). The J segment lost 0 bases and the V segment lost 2 bases, leaving 3 bases of the junction unmatched. The CDR3 length is 15 residues. Source material: T cells isolated from PBMCs. The chain carries TRBV30 and TRBJ2-1; TRBD2 agrees at 8 bases. The receptor's source is a human donor in good health. CDR3 nucleotide sequence: TGTGCCTGGAGTTCTAGCGGGCCCTCCTACAATGAGCAGTTCTTC. Encoded protein: CAWSSSGPSYNEQFF.